Below are 26 T cell receptor beta chains sequenced from a single sample in a study of CD8 T cells in Susac syndrome. Reverse transcription used about 0.5 to 1 ug RNA and random hexamers. TCRdb independently ran MiXCR on the immunoSEQ multiplex PCR reads; one entry per CDR3 protein. The repertoire has about 300,000 distinct CDR3 sequences, approximately 91% of them found once; the top ten carry around 0.2%. The specimen sequenced was CD8+ T cells from PBMCs. The receptors here all came from a human donor with multiple sclerosis.

This chain's CDR3 is CASSPTGFREKLFF. The CDR3 nucleotides are TGTGCCAGCAGTCCAACAGGGTTTCGGGAAAAACTGTTTTTT. The chain joins TRBV7-6 to TRBJ1-4, with a possible D match to TRBD1 (6 bases). This CDR3 comprises 14 residues. Germline-derived CDR1 and CDR2 are SGHVS and FNYEAQ. Trimming cost V 6 bases and J 8 bases, with 16 bases left between them.

This clonotype was seen once. The genes are TRBV20-1 and TRBJ2-7, with D perhaps being TRBD1 or TRBD2 (7 bases each). V lost 0 bases and J 3 bases, leaving 12 bases between the germline ends. Germline V CDR1 and CDR2: DFQATT, SNEGSKA (reference sequence). There are 14 residues in the CDR3. The CDR3 loop reads CSAREQGDYYEQYF. The CDR3 DNA is TGCAGTGCTAGAGAGCAGGGGGACTACTACGAGCAGTACTTC.

This clonotype appeared a single time. J is TRBJ2-7 and V is TRBV29-1; 10 bases match TRBD2. The V and J ends lost 6 bases and 3 bases, in that order; junction bases with no gene match: 5. The CDR3 contains 13 residues. Germline CDR1 reads SQVTM; CDR2 reads ANQGSEA. DNA for the CDR3: TGCAGCGTAACTAGCGGGGACAGCTACGAGCAGTACTTC. As protein: CSVTSGDSYEQYF.

The V and J genes are TRBV5-1 and TRBJ2-7; D is ambiguous. Germline CDR1 SGHRS, CDR2 YFSETQ. This CDR3 has 15 residues. Trimming removed 0 bases from V and 1 base from J, with 11 bases in between. CDR3 nucleotides: TGCGCCAGCAGCTTGGGGGTAGTAGGTTCCTACGAGCAGTACTTC. Translation gives CASSLGVVGSYEQYF.

V is TRBV9 and J is TRBJ2-7; 8 bases are a match to TRBD2. This CDR3 is 15 amino acids long. Germline CDR1 and CDR2: SGDLS and YYNGEE. The V segment lost 3 bases and the J segment 6 bases; nucleotides outside the gene matches: 11. The CDR3 loop is CASSEDYGTSTEQYF. The DNA for the CDR3 is TGTGCCAGCAGCGAGGACTATGGGACTAGTACCGAGCAGTACTTC.

The chain links TRBV30 to TRBJ1-2; 10 bases line up with TRBD1. The CDR3 runs to 14 residues. J gave up 8 bases and V 7 bases, and 13 bases lay outside the gene matches. The germline gives CDR1 GTSNPN, CDR2 SVGIG (reference sequence). CDR3 amino acids: CASTRTGGLMGYTF. Written as DNA, the CDR3 is TGTGCCTCGACGCGGACAGGGGGTCTGATGGGCTACACCTTC.

This chain uses TRBV13 with TRBJ2-7; 9 nucleotides align to TRBD1. The CDR3 length is 14 residues. V was pared by 5 bases and J by 3 bases, with 5 bases of the junction left unmatched. In germline, CDR1 is PRHDT, CDR2 FYEKMQ (reference sequence). CDR3 loop: CASSQRDRDYEQYF. The CDR3 DNA sequence: TGTGCCAGCAGCCAGCGGGACAGGGACTACGAGCAGTACTTC.

V usage is TRBV7-3 and J usage is TRBJ1-1; D may be TRBD1 (6 bases). Germline V gives CDR1 SGHTA, CDR2 FQGTGA. The V gene lost 1 base and the J gene lost 2 bases, with 11 bases spanning the gap. This CDR3 spans 15 amino acids. The CDR3, as DNA: TGTGCCAGCAGCTTAAATCCAGGGGCCAACACTGAAGCTTTCTTT. Translating gives CASSLNPGANTEAFF.

This chain connects TRBV7-6 to TRBJ2-2, with 8 bases that match TRBD2. V lost 5 bases and J lost 3; bases outside the gene matches: 8. The germline gives CDR1 SGHVS, CDR2 FNYEAQ. This CDR3 region has 16 residues. CDR3: CASSPPLAGYTGELFF. CDR3 bases: TGTGCCAGCAGCCCCCCCTTAGCGGGGTACACCGGGGAGCTGTTTTTT.

The chain carries TRBV2 and TRBJ2-1, with a possible D match to TRBD2 (5 bases). The germline V gene encodes CDR1 SNHLY and CDR2 FYNNEI. The CDR3 is 12 amino acids. V was shortened by 6 bases and J by 4 bases, with 7 bases between the two germline ends. CDR3 sequence: CASRSGYNEQFF. CDR3 sequence (DNA): TGTGCCAGCAGAAGCGGTTACAATGAGCAGTTCTTC.

The V gene is TRBV5-1, the J gene TRBJ2-3; possibly TRBD1 for D (6 bases). Germline V CDR1 and CDR2: SGHRS, YFSETQ. V lost 5 bases and J lost 4, with 20 bases in between. The CDR3 totals 16 residues. CDR3 in amino acids: CASSQAGALRADTQYF. The CDR3 DNA follows: TGCGCCAGCAGTCAGGCAGGGGCTCTGAGGGCAGATACGCAGTATTTT.

The rearrangement uses TRBV6-1 and TRBJ2-3; 9 bases are shared with TRBD1. Per germline, CDR1 MNHNS and CDR2 SASEGT. CDR3 length: 16 residues. V lost 5 bases to trimming and J lost 8 bases; unmatched junction nucleotides: 14. This chain's CDR3 is CASSRDRGDPTGTQYF. The CDR3 DNA is TGTGCCAGCAGTCGCGACAGGGGGGACCCCACGGGTACGCAGTATTTT.

The chain couples TRBV18 to TRBJ2-3, with 8 bases matching TRBD1. CDR1 KGHSH and CDR2 LQKENI come from the germline V gene. V was clipped by 5 bases and J by 2 bases; unmatched bases: 6. This CDR3 has 15 amino acids. The CDR3 loop reads CASSTGQGVTDTQYF. CDR3 DNA: TGTGCCAGCTCAACCGGACAGGGCGTCACAGATACGCAGTATTTT.

The rearrangement uses TRBV11-2 and TRBJ1-3; D gene ambiguous. The CDR3 totals 17 residues. Looked up from germline, CDR1 is SGHAT and CDR2 is FQNNGV. The V end was cut by 5 bases, the J end by 2 bases, with 19 bases between. CDR3 amino acids: CASSLALWAGAGNTIYF. The CDR3 DNA is TGTGCCAGCAGCCTGGCTCTGTGGGCAGGTGCTGGAAACACCATATATTTT.

The genes are TRBV20-1 and TRBJ1-2; TRBD1 matches at 11 bases. Germline V gene lookup returns CDR1 DFQATT and CDR2 SNEGSKA (reference sequence). The ends lost 5 bases at V and 3 bases at J; junction bases unmatched: 5. The CDR3 has 14 amino acids. This CDR3 is CSAYPGQGDYGYTF. CDR3 bases: TGCAGTGCTTATCCGGGACAGGGGGACTATGGCTACACCTTC.

A remark on this clonotype: A read error may produce the germline difference seen at one junction end. The V call is TRBV28, the J call TRBJ1-4; no definite D call. This CDR3 has 11 amino acids. CDR1 is MDHEN and CDR2 is SYDVKM in the germline V gene. The CDR3 sequence is CASSDSRVPHF. The CDR3 bases are TGTGCCAGCAGTGACTCCCGGGTCCCCCATTTT.

This sequence joins TRBV7-2 and TRBJ2-3; D unresolved. The CDR3 has 16 residues. Germline CDR1 reads SGHTA; CDR2 reads FQGNSA. V lost 0 bases, J lost 3 bases, and 13 bases lay in between. In nucleotides, the CDR3 is TGTGCCAGCAGCTTAGCGGTACGGGTATTAACAGATACGCAGTATTTT. It specifies CASSLAVRVLTDTQYF. The full variable domain, with the rest looked up from reference TRBV7-2 and TRBJ2-3, is GAGVSQSPSNKVTEKGKDVELRCDPISGHTALYWYRQSLGQGLEFLIYFQGNSAPDKSGLPSDRFSAERTGGSVSTLTIQRTQQEDSAVYLCASSLAVRVLTDTQYFGPGTRLTVL.

CDR3 residues: CASSGYPGTGEKIAQYF. In DNA, the CDR3 is TGTGCCAGCAGTGGATACCCCGGGACAGGGGAGAAGATCGCCCAGTACTTC. This chain joins TRBV6-2 or TRBV6-3 and TRBJ2-5, with 10 bases that match TRBD1. CDR3 length equals 17 residues. J lost 9 bases, V lost 5 bases, and 18 bases had no gene match. CDR1 and CDR2 from the germline V gene are MNHEY and SVGEGT.

V usage is TRBV2 and J usage is TRBJ2-1; TRBD2 aligns across 9 bases. CDR3 length: 15 amino acids. Unmatched junction bases numbered 14, after V lost 7 bases and J lost 10 bases. The germline gives CDR1 SNHLY, CDR2 FYNNEI. CDR3 sequence reads: CASKSSGIDWREQFF. The CDR3 DNA reads TGTGCCAGCAAATCTAGCGGGATTGACTGGCGCGAGCAGTTCTTC.

The genes are TRBV4-3 and TRBJ1-1; a possible D gene is TRBD1 (6 bases). The V gene's germline CDR1 is LGHNA and CDR2 YSLEER. The CDR3 loop spans 15 amino acids. V was shortened by 0 bases and J by 4 bases, with 12 bases between the two germline ends. This chain's CDR3 is CASSQDSGRGTEAFF. The CDR3 region has the DNA TGCGCCAGCAGCCAAGATTCAGGCAGGGGCACTGAAGCTTTCTTT.

This rearrangement joins TRBV20-1 to TRBJ2-7, with TRBD2 matching 8 bases. J was trimmed by 4 bases and V by 3 bases; bases with no gene match: 14. The CDR3 contains 16 residues. The V gene's germline CDR1 is DFQATT and CDR2 SNEGSKA (reference sequence). The CDR3 DNA reads TGCAGTGCTAGTAGCCCCGGGAGGGCGCCAACTTACGAGCAGTACTTC. Translating gives CSASSPGRAPTYEQYF.

The chain is built from TRBV6-5 and TRBJ1-1; 8 bases align to TRBD1. The J segment lost 7 bases and the V segment lost 2 bases, leaving 6 bases of the junction unmatched. The CDR3 spans 14 residues. CDR1 and CDR2 from the germline V gene are MNHEY and SVGAGI. CDR3 region: CASSYVQGEIEAFF. The CDR3 DNA reads TGTGCCAGCAGTTACGTACAGGGGGAGATTGAAGCTTTCTTT.

This clonotype has just one count. The chain carries TRBV12-3 or TRBV12-4 and TRBJ2-1; no reliable D call. Trimming removed 2 bases at V and 7 bases at J, with 18 bases between. The CDR3 runs to 16 residues. The chain's CDR3 is CASSLFFGYPSNEQFF. CDR3 nucleotides: TGTGCCAGCAGTTTATTCTTCGGATACCCATCAAATGAGCAGTTCTTC.

The chain joins TRBV20-1 to TRBJ1-3, with 8 bases lining up with TRBD1. CDR1 is DFQATT, CDR2 SNEGSKA, per germline (reference sequence). J gave up 7 bases and V 6 bases, and 17 bases lay outside the gene matches. This CDR3 spans 16 amino acids. The CDR3 region is CSAEYDTGQGGNTIYF. CDR3 sequence (DNA): TGCAGTGCAGAGTACGACACCGGACAGGGCGGGAACACCATATATTTT.

The J gene is TRBJ1-2, the V gene TRBV29-1; 7 nucleotides agree with TRBD1. Germline loops: CDR1 SQVTM, CDR2 ANQGSEA. The V gene end was trimmed by 5 bases and the J gene end by 4 bases; junction bases not matched to a gene: 7. This CDR3 spans 13 amino acids. For the CDR3, the DNA is TGCAGCGTTCGCAGGGGGACGCGCTATGGCTACACCTTC. Protein: CSVRRGTRYGYTF.

The V gene is TRBV4-2, the J gene TRBJ2-5; 7 bases are a match to TRBD2. This CDR3 contains 18 residues. The V segment lost 3 bases and the J segment 1 base; nucleotides outside the gene matches: 14. The germline CDR1 and CDR2 sequences are LGHNA and YNFKEQ. The CDR3 spells CASSQEWVERGVQETQYF. The CDR3 bases are TGTGCCAGCAGCCAGGAGTGGGTTGAGCGGGGCGTCCAAGAGACCCAGTACTTC.